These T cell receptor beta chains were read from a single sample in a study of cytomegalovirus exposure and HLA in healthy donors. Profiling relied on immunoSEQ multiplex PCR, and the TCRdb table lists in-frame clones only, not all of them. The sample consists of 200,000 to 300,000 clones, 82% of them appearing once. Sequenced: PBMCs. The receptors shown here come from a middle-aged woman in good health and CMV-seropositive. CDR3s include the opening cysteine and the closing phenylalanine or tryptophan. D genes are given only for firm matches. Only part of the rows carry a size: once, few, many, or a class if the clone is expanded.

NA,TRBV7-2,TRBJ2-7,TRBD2,TGTGCCAGCAGCTTAGATGAAACTAGCGGACATCTTTACGAGCAGTACTTC,CASSLDETSGHLYEQYF
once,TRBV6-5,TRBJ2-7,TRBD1,TGTGCCAGCAGTTACGGGACAGTTAACTCCTACGAGCAGTACTTC,CASSYGTVNSYEQYF
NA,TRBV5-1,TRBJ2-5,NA,TGCGCCAGCAGCTTGGAAGGAGGGGGCGGAGAGACCCAGTACTTC,CASSLEGGGGETQYF
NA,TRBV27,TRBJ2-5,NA,TGTGCCAGCAGTGTCTCAAGGGGCCTTCAAGAGACCCAGTACTTC,CASSVSRGLQETQYF
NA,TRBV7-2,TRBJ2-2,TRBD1,TGTGCCAGCAGGGGACAGGGGGAAATCGGGGAGCTGTTTTTT,CASRGQGEIGELFF
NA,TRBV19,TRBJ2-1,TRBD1,TGTGCCAGTAGTACCAGGGGGCACGAGCAGTTCTTC,CASSTRGHEQFF
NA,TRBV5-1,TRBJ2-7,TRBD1,TGCGCCAGCAGTTTTATTTCGACAGGGTCCTACGAGCAGTACTTC,CASSFISTGSYEQYF
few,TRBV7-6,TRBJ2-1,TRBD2,TGTGCCAGCAGCTTGGGTTCAGCGGGAGGGCCTAGGCAGTTCTTC,CASSLGSAGGPRQFF
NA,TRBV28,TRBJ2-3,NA,TGTGCCAGCATCAAGCAGGCGGGAAATACGCAGTATTTT,CASIKQAGNTQYF
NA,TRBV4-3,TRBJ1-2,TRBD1,TGCGCCAGCAGCCAAGACAGGGGGCGCTTGAGTGGCTACACCTTC,CASSQDRGRLSGYTF
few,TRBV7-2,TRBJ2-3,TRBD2,TGTGCCAGCAGCTTCGGGGGGGAGAACACAGATACGCAGTATTTT,CASSFGGENTDTQYF
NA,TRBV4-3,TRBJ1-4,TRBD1,TGCGCCAGCAGCCAAGGGACAGGTGGTAGACGAAAACTGTTTTTT,CASSQGTGGRRKLFF
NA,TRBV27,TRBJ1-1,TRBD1,TGTGCCAGCAGTTTAACAGGGGGCCTGAACACTGAAGCTTTCTTT,CASSLTGGLNTEAFF
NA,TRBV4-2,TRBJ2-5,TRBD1,TGTGCCAGCAGCCAGAGGGGACAGACCCTAGCCAGCCCTGGGGAGACCCAGTACTTC,CASSQRGQTLASPGETQYF
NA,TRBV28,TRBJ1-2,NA,TGTGCCAGCTACAGCCTCTATGGCTACACCTTC,CASYSLYGYTF
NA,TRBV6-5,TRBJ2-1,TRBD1,TGTGCCAGCAGGACGGGACAGGGGAGTGAGCAGTTCTTC,CASRTGQGSEQFF
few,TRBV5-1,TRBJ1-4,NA,TGCGCCAGCAGCTTGGCGCAGGCGAATGAAAAACTGTTTTTT,CASSLAQANEKLFF
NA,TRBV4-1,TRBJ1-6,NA,TGCGCCAGCAGCCAAGATCGGCGGCCCTATAATTCACCCCTCCACTTT,CASSQDRRPYNSPLHF
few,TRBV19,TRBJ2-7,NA,TGTGCCAGTAGTATAACCGGGTTTGCCTACGAGCAGTACTTC,CASSITGFAYEQYF
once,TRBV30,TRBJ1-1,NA,TGTGCCTGGAGGGCTAGACCGAACACTGAAGCTTTCTTT,CAWRARPNTEAFF
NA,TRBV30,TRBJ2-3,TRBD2,TGTGCCTGGGCAGGACTAGCGGTCACAGATACGCAGTATTTT,CAWAGLAVTDTQYF
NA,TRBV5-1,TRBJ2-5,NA,TGCGCCAGCGGGGGGTGGACCGGGGAGACCCAGTACTTC,CASGGWTGETQYF
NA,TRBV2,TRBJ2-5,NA,TGTGCCAGCACCACGGCGGCTGCTGGGGGGGAGACCCAGTACTTC,CASTTAAAGGETQYF
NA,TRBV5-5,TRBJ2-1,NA,TGTGCCAGCAGCTTGACCGGGACTCCGCGGAATGAGCAGTTCTTC,CASSLTGTPRNEQFF
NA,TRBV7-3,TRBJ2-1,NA,TGTGCCAGCAGCTCCGGACAGACCCACAATGAGCAGTTCTTC,CASSSGQTHNEQFF
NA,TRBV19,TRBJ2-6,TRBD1,TGTGCCAGTAGTTCGCAGGGGGCTGGGGCCAACGTCCTGACTTTC,CASSSQGAGANVLTF
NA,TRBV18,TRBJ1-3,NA,TGTGCCAGCTCACAGGACAGTTACTCTGGAAACACCATATATTTT,CASSQDSYSGNTIYF
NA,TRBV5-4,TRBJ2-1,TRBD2,TGTGCCAGCAGCTTCGGACTAGCGGGAGGTGAGCAGTTCTTC,CASSFGLAGGEQFF
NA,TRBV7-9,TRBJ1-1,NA,TGTGCCAGCAGCCTATCCCAACGAGTGAACACTGAAGCTTTCTTT,CASSLSQRVNTEAFF
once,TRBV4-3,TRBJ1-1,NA,TGCGCCAGCAGCCAGCTTAGAGGGACTTTTGGGACTGAAGCTTTCTTT,CASSQLRGTFGTEAFF
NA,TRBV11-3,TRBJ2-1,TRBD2,TGTGCCAGCAGCTTATATAGCGGGCAGGAAAGACGCTCCTACAATGAGCAGTTCTTC,CASSLYSGQERRSYNEQFF
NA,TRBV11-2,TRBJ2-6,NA,TGTGCCAGCAGCGCTAAGGGGGTACTCTCTGGGGCCAACGTCCTGACTTTC,CASSAKGVLSGANVLTF
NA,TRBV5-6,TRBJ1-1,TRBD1,TGTGCCAGCAGCTTGGTAGACAGGGGGGCTTTCTTT,CASSLVDRGAFF
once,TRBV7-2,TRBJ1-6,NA,TGTGCCAGCAGCTACCGAGGGAGCTCCTATAATTCACCCCTCCACTTT,CASSYRGSSYNSPLHF
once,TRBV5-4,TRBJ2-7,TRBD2,TGTGCCAGCAGCTTTACTCTAGCGGGAGGGGCCGGGAACGAGCAGTACTTC,CASSFTLAGGAGNEQYF
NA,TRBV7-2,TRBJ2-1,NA,TGTGCCAGCAGCTTAGTGTCTAGCGCGTCCTACAATGAGCAGTTCTTC,CASSLVSSASYNEQFF
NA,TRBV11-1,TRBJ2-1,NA,TGTGCCAGCAGTATTTCAGGGGTTGAGCAGTTCTTC,CASSISGVEQFF
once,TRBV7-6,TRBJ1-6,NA,TGTGCCAGCAGCTTAGCGCAGGGGCATAATTCACCCCTCCACTTT,CASSLAQGHNSPLHF
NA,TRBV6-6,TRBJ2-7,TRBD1,TGTGCCAGCAGCGCAGGGGGTTTGGGCGAGCAGTACTTC,CASSAGGLGEQYF
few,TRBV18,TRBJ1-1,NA,TGTGCCAGCTCACGGCGGGAGGAGGACACTGAAGCTTTCTTT,CASSRREEDTEAFF
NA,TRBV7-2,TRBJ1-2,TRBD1,TGTGCCAGCAGTTTCCGGACAGGGGATTATGGCTACACCTTC,CASSFRTGDYGYTF
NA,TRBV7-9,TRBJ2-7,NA,TGTTCCAGCAGCCTAAGGGGTGACGAGCAGTACTTC,CSSSLRGDEQYF